These T cell receptor beta chains were read from a single sample in a study of beta chain features in type 1 diabetes. Assay used: immunoSEQ multiplex PCR; TCRdb lists only in-frame clones, some missing. Found here are around 160,000 clones, about 9% of them singletons; the top ten hold 0.65% to 0.9%. Material: central memory CD4+ T cells from blood. The receptor set was obtained from a woman aged 25 to 39 with type 1 diabetes. Each CDR3 is given with its conserved first and last residue. The order of the fields is V gene, J gene, clone size, D gene, CDR3 protein, CDR3 DNA. The D gene is left open where the match is weak. The listing skips clone size in some rows; elsewhere it reads once, few, many or a size class.

v_gene: TRBV7-9; j_gene: TRBJ2-1; abundance: .; d_gene: TRBD1; CDR3aa: CASSSGQGFNEQFF; CDR3nt: TGTGCCAGCAGCTCAGGACAGGGGTTCAATGAGCAGTTCTTC
v_gene: TRBV19; j_gene: TRBJ1-4; abundance: few; d_gene: .; CDR3aa: CASSIVANEKLFF; CDR3nt: TGTGCCAGTAGTATCGTTGCTAATGAAAAACTGTTTTTT
v_gene: TRBV30; j_gene: TRBJ1-1; abundance: few; d_gene: .; CDR3aa: CALGGRGVEAFF; CDR3nt: TGTGCCTTGGGGGGGAGGGGCGTTGAAGCTTTCTTT
v_gene: TRBV5-1; j_gene: TRBJ1-1; abundance: .; d_gene: TRBD1; CDR3aa: CASSLGTGVNTEAFF; CDR3nt: TGCGCCAGCAGCTTGGGGACAGGAGTGAACACTGAAGCTTTCTTT
v_gene: TRBV15; j_gene: TRBJ2-1; abundance: .; d_gene: TRBD1; CDR3aa: CATSSVLDRIFANEQFF; CDR3nt: TGTGCCACCAGCAGCGTATTGGACAGGATTTTCGCTAATGAGCAGTTCTTC
v_gene: TRBV9; j_gene: TRBJ2-5; abundance: .; d_gene: TRBD1; CDR3aa: CASSPRTGEETQYF; CDR3nt: TGTGCCAGCAGCCCGCGGACAGGAGAAGAGACCCAGTACTTC
v_gene: TRBV5-1; j_gene: TRBJ2-1; abundance: once; d_gene: TRBD2; CDR3aa: CASRLAGGPNEQFF; CDR3nt: TGCGCCAGCAGGCTAGCGGGAGGGCCCAATGAGCAGTTCTTC
v_gene: TRBV7-2; j_gene: TRBJ2-3; abundance: few; d_gene: .; CDR3aa: CASSLNRDLSYF; CDR3nt: TGTGCCAGCAGCTTAAATCGGGACTTATCGTATTTT
v_gene: TRBV7-8; j_gene: TRBJ2-5; abundance: .; d_gene: TRBD2; CDR3aa: CASSVGLAGGNQETQYF; CDR3nt: TGTGCCAGCAGCGTGGGACTAGCGGGAGGGAACCAAGAGACCCAGTACTTC
v_gene: TRBV9; j_gene: TRBJ2-2; abundance: few; d_gene: TRBD2; CDR3aa: CANPTAGVGGELFF; CDR3nt: TGTGCCAACCCGACAGCGGGAGTGGGCGGGGAGCTGTTTTTT
v_gene: TRBV29-1; j_gene: TRBJ2-2; abundance: few; d_gene: .; CDR3aa: CSSRGSDTGELFF; CDR3nt: TGCAGCTCACGGGGTTCGGACACCGGGGAGCTGTTTTTT
v_gene: TRBV28; j_gene: TRBJ2-7; abundance: .; d_gene: .; CDR3aa: CASSFGGSSYEQYF; CDR3nt: TGTGCCAGCAGTTTTGGTGGGAGCTCCTACGAGCAGTACTTC
v_gene: TRBV11-2; j_gene: TRBJ2-7; abundance: .; d_gene: TRBD2; CDR3aa: CASSLWSGSSYEQYF; CDR3nt: TGTGCCAGCAGCTTATGGAGCGGGAGCTCCTACGAGCAGTACTTC
v_gene: TRBV7-6; j_gene: TRBJ2-4; abundance: few; d_gene: .; CDR3aa: CASSLTPGPGAGKNIQYF; CDR3nt: TGTGCCAGCAGCTTAACTCCGGGCCCAGGGGCCGGGAAAAACATTCAGTACTTC
v_gene: TRBV28; j_gene: TRBJ2-3; abundance: few; d_gene: .; CDR3aa: CASSFPGPDTQYF; CDR3nt: TGTGCCAGCAGTTTCCCCGGTCCAGATACGCAGTATTTT
v_gene: TRBV4-1; j_gene: TRBJ1-3; abundance: few; d_gene: TRBD1; CDR3aa: CASSQAGTGLGSGNTIYF; CDR3nt: TGCGCCAGCAGCCAAGCGGGGACAGGGTTGGGCTCTGGAAACACCATATATTTT
v_gene: TRBV6-5; j_gene: TRBJ1-1; abundance: .; d_gene: TRBD1; CDR3aa: CASSSPGQLNTEAFF; CDR3nt: TGTGCCAGCAGTTCCCCGGGACAGCTGAACACTGAAGCTTTCTTT
v_gene: TRBV5-1; j_gene: TRBJ2-7; abundance: .; d_gene: TRBD1; CDR3aa: CASSLQGDYEQYF; CDR3nt: TGCGCCAGCAGCCTACAGGGGGATTACGAGCAGTACTTC
v_gene: TRBV28; j_gene: TRBJ1-2; abundance: .; d_gene: TRBD1; CDR3aa: CASSFPQGDGYTF; CDR3nt: TGTGCCAGCAGTTTCCCACAGGGGGATGGCTACACCTTC
v_gene: TRBV10-3; j_gene: TRBJ1-1; abundance: few; d_gene: .; CDR3aa: CASSAELNTEAFF; CDR3nt: TGTGCCTCCTCGGCGGAACTGAACACTGAAGCTTTCTTT
v_gene: TRBV28; j_gene: TRBJ2-3; abundance: few; d_gene: .; CDR3aa: CASRQGPDTQYF; CDR3nt: TGTGCCAGCAGACAGGGCCCAGATACGCAGTATTTT
v_gene: TRBV18; j_gene: TRBJ2-7; abundance: few; d_gene: .; CDR3aa: CASSPSGVGTYEQYF; CDR3nt: TGTGCCAGCTCACCTAGCGGTGTGGGGACCTACGAGCAGTACTTC
v_gene: TRBV6-1; j_gene: TRBJ2-7; abundance: .; d_gene: TRBD2; CDR3aa: CASSERGGYEQYF; CDR3nt: TGTGCCAGCAGTGAGCGGGGGGGGTACGAGCAGTACTTC
v_gene: TRBV4-1; j_gene: TRBJ2-4; abundance: .; d_gene: .; CDR3aa: CASSRTPVAKNIQYF; CDR3nt: TGCGCCAGCAGCCGCACCCCGGTTGCCAAAAACATTCAGTACTTC
v_gene: TRBV9; j_gene: TRBJ1-1; abundance: .; d_gene: TRBD1; CDR3aa: CASSRDRGGMNTEAFF; CDR3nt: TGTGCCAGCAGCCGCGACAGGGGAGGGATGAACACTGAAGCTTTCTTT
v_gene: TRBV27; j_gene: TRBJ1-2; abundance: .; d_gene: .; CDR3aa: CASSSQGRWGEGYGYTF; CDR3nt: TGTGCCAGCAGTTCCCAAGGAAGGTGGGGGGAGGGCTATGGCTACACCTTC
v_gene: TRBV5-1; j_gene: TRBJ2-2; abundance: few; d_gene: .; CDR3aa: CASSLGIAPGELFF; CDR3nt: TGCGCCAGCAGCTTGGGCATAGCGCCCGGGGAGCTGTTTTTT
v_gene: TRBV7-9; j_gene: TRBJ2-7; abundance: .; d_gene: TRBD1; CDR3aa: CASSRIDREYEQYF; CDR3nt: TGTGCCAGCAGCCGCATCGACAGGGAATACGAGCAGTACTTC
v_gene: TRBV19; j_gene: TRBJ2-1; abundance: .; d_gene: .; CDR3aa: CASSIENSNEQFF; CDR3nt: TGTGCCAGTAGTATAGAGAACTCAAATGAGCAGTTCTTC
v_gene: TRBV5-4; j_gene: TRBJ2-3; abundance: .; d_gene: .; CDR3aa: CASSLTPSGTDTQYF; CDR3nt: TGTGCCAGCAGCTTGACCCCGAGTGGCACAGATACGCAGTATTTT
v_gene: TRBV6-5; j_gene: TRBJ1-4; abundance: .; d_gene: .; CDR3aa: CASSSLVGATNEKLFF; CDR3nt: TGTGCCAGCAGTTCCCTCGTGGGGGCCACTAATGAAAAACTGTTTTTT
v_gene: TRBV29-1; j_gene: TRBJ1-2; abundance: .; d_gene: TRBD1; CDR3aa: CSVGRTGSDYGYTF; CDR3nt: TGCAGCGTTGGCAGGACAGGGAGCGACTATGGCTACACCTTC
v_gene: TRBV7-2; j_gene: TRBJ2-5; abundance: .; d_gene: TRBD2; CDR3aa: CASSQSGTSGQETQYF; CDR3nt: TGTGCCAGCAGCCAATCGGGGACTAGCGGGCAAGAGACCCAGTACTTC
v_gene: TRBV7-3; j_gene: TRBJ2-1; abundance: .; d_gene: .; CDR3aa: CASSSQLTGWDEQFF; CDR3nt: TGTGCCAGCAGCTCCCAACTGACGGGTTGGGATGAGCAGTTCTTC
v_gene: TRBV6-5; j_gene: TRBJ2-5; abundance: few; d_gene: .; CDR3aa: CASSRTTQETQYF; CDR3nt: TGTGCCAGCAGCCGTACTACACAAGAGACCCAGTACTTC
v_gene: TRBV14; j_gene: TRBJ2-2; abundance: few; d_gene: .; CDR3aa: CASSQDIGGAGELFF; CDR3nt: TGTGCCAGCAGCCAAGATATAGGGGGAGCCGGGGAGCTGTTTTTT
v_gene: TRBV4-2; j_gene: TRBJ1-3; abundance: few; d_gene: .; CDR3aa: CASSQDRAGNTIYF; CDR3nt: TGTGCCAGCAGCCAAGACAGGGCTGGAAACACCATATATTTT
v_gene: TRBV5-4; j_gene: TRBJ2-7; abundance: .; d_gene: TRBD2; CDR3aa: CASSQRTSDTIHYEQYF; CDR3nt: TGCGCCAGCAGCCAACGGACTAGCGATACTATCCACTACGAGCAGTACTTC
v_gene: TRBV7-2; j_gene: TRBJ2-5; abundance: .; d_gene: .; CDR3aa: CASSRDSQETQYF; CDR3nt: TGTGCCAGCAGTCGGGACTCTCAAGAGACCCAGTACTTC
v_gene: TRBV11-2; j_gene: TRBJ2-5; abundance: .; d_gene: .; CDR3aa: CASSEAFQETQYF; CDR3nt: TGTGCCAGCAGCGAGGCTTTCCAAGAGACCCAGTACTTC
v_gene: TRBV4-1; j_gene: TRBJ2-4; abundance: few; d_gene: TRBD2; CDR3aa: CASRRTSGTNLLAKNIQYF; CDR3nt: TGCGCCAGCAGGCGGACTAGCGGGACTAATTTACTAGCCAAAAACATTCAGTACTTC
v_gene: TRBV18; j_gene: TRBJ2-4; abundance: .; d_gene: .; CDR3aa: CASSGQPRNIQYF; CDR3nt: TGTGCCAGCTCAGGACAGCCAAGAAACATTCAGTACTTC
v_gene: TRBV2; j_gene: TRBJ2-1; abundance: .; d_gene: .; CDR3aa: CASTGGRGSYNEQFF; CDR3nt: TGTGCCAGCACCGGTGGCAGGGGCTCCTACAATGAGCAGTTCTTC
v_gene: TRBV18; j_gene: TRBJ2-1; abundance: .; d_gene: TRBD1; CDR3aa: CASSPPEGTGADNEQFF; CDR3nt: TGTGCCAGCTCACCACCGGAGGGGACAGGGGCTGACAATGAGCAGTTCTTC
v_gene: TRBV7-6; j_gene: TRBJ1-5; abundance: few; d_gene: .; CDR3aa: CASSLGSTGVQPQHF; CDR3nt: TGTGCCAGCAGCTTAGGCAGTACCGGGGTTCAGCCCCAGCATTTT
v_gene: TRBV28; j_gene: TRBJ2-7; abundance: .; d_gene: .; CDR3aa: CASGGAPFYEQYF; CDR3nt: TGTGCCAGTGGGGGCGCGCCATTCTACGAGCAGTACTTC
v_gene: TRBV19; j_gene: TRBJ1-4; abundance: .; d_gene: .; CDR3aa: CASRPTLNEKLFF; CDR3nt: TGTGCCAGTCGTCCCACTCTTAATGAAAAACTGTTTTTT
v_gene: TRBV6-5; j_gene: TRBJ2-7; abundance: .; d_gene: TRBD1; CDR3aa: CASRSGQGSSYEQYF; CDR3nt: TGTGCCAGCAGGTCGGGACAGGGGAGCTCCTACGAGCAGTACTTC
v_gene: TRBV2; j_gene: TRBJ2-2; abundance: .; d_gene: TRBD1; CDR3aa: CASSRGTVRDTGELFF; CDR3nt: TGTGCCAGCAGTCGAGGGACAGTACGGGACACCGGGGAGCTGTTTTTT
v_gene: TRBV19; j_gene: TRBJ2-1; abundance: few; d_gene: TRBD2; CDR3aa: CASSPGLAGGLNEQFF; CDR3nt: TGTGCCAGTAGTCCAGGACTAGCGGGAGGCCTCAATGAGCAGTTCTTC
v_gene: TRBV29-1; j_gene: TRBJ1-1; abundance: few; d_gene: .; CDR3aa: CSVADNQGTEAFF; CDR3nt: TGCAGCGTTGCCGACAACCAGGGAACTGAAGCTTTCTTT